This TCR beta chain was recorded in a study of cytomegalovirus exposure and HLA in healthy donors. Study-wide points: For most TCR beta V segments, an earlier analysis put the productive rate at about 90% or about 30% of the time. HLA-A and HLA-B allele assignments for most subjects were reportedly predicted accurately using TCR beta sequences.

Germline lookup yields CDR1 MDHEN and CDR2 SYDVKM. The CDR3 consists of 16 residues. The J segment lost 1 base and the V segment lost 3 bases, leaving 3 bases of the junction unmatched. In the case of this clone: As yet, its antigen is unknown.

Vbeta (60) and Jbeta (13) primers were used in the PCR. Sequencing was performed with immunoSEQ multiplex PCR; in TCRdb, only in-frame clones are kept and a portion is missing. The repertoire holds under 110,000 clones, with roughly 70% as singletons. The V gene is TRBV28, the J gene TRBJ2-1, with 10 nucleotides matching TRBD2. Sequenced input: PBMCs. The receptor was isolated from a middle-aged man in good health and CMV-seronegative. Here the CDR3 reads CASSLGSGGSYNEQFF. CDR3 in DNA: TGTGCCAGCAGTTTGGGTAGCGGGGGGTCCTACAATGAGCAGTTCTTC. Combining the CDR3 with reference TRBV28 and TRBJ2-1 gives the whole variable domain DVKVTQSSRYLVKRTGEKVFLECVQDMDHENMFWYRQDPGLGLRLIYFSYDVKMKEKGDIPEGYSVSREKKERFSLILESASTNQTSMYLCASSLGSGGSYNEQFFGPGTRLTVL.